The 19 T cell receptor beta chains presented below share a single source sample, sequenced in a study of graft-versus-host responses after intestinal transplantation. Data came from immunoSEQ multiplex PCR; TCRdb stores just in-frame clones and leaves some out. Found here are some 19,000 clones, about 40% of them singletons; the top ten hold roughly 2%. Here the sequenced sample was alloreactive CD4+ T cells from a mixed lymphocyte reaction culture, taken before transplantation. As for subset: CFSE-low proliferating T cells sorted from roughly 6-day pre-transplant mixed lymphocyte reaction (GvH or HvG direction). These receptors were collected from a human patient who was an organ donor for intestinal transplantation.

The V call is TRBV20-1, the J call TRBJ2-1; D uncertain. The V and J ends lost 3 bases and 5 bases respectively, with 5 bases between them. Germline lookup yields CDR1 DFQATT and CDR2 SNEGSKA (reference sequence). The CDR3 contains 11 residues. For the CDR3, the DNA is TGCAGTGCTAGGCCGAACAATGAGCAGTTCTTC. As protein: CSARPNNEQFF.

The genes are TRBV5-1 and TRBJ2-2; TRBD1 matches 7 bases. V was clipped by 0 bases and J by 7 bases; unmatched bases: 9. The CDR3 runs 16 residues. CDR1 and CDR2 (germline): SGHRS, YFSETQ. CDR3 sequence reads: CASSLERTGRYGELFF. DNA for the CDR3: TGCGCCAGCAGCTTGGAAAGGACAGGTAGATACGGGGAGCTGTTTTTT.

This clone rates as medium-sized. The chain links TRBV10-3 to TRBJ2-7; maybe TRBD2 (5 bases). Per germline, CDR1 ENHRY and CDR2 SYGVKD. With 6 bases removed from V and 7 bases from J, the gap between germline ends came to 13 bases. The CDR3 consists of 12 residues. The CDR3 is CAIRDWDGEQYF. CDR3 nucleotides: TGTGCCATCAGGGACTGGGATGGGGAGCAGTACTTC.

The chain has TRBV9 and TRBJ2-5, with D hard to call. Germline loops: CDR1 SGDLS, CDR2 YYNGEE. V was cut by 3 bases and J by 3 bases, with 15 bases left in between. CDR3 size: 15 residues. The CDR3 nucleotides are TGTGCCAGCAGCGGCCAGTGGGATTACGAAGAGACCCAGTACTTC. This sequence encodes CASSGQWDYEETQYF.

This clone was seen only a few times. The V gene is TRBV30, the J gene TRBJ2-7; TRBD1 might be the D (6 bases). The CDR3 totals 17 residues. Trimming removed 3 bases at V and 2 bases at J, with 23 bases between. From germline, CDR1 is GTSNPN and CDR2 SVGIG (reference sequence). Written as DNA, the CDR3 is TGTGCCTGGAGACCGAAGACCTACAGGGTAAAGACCTACGAGCAGTACTTC. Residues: CAWRPKTYRVKTYEQYF.

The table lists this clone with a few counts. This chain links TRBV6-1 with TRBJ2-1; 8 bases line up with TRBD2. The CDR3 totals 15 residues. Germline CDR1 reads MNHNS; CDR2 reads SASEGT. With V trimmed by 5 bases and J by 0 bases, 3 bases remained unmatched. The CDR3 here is CASSKSGSSYNEQFF. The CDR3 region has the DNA TGTGCCAGCAGTAAGAGCGGGAGCTCCTACAATGAGCAGTTCTTC.

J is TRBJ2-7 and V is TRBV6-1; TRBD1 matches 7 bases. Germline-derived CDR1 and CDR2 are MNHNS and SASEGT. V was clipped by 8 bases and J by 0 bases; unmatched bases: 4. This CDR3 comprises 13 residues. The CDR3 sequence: CASQGTVSYEQYF. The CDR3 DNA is TGTGCCAGCCAAGGGACAGTCTCCTACGAGCAGTACTTC.

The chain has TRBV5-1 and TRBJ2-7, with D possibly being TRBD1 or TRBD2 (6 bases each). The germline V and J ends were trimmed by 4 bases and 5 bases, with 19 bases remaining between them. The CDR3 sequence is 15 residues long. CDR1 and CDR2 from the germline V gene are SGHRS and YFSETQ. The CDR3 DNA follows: TGCGCCAGCAGCCCGAGGAGGGGGGCTGATCACGAGCAGTACTTC. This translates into CASSPRRGADHEQYF.

As DNA, the CDR3 is TGTGCCAGCAGCTTGGTAAGGCCTGGGGCCAACGTCCTGACTTTC. Translation gives CASSLVRPGANVLTF. The genes are TRBV5-8 and TRBJ2-6; D is unclear. The germline V and J ends were trimmed by 0 bases and 2 bases, with 6 bases remaining between them. CDR3 length: 15 residues. Germline V gene data show CDR1 as SGHTS and CDR2 as YDEGEE.

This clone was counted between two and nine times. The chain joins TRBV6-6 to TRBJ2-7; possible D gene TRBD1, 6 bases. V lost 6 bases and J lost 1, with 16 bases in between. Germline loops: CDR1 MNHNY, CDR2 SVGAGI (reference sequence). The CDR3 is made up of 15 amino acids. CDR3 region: CASSPDRSSSYEQYF. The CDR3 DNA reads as TGTGCCAGCAGCCCAGACAGGTCATCTTCCTACGAGCAGTACTTC.

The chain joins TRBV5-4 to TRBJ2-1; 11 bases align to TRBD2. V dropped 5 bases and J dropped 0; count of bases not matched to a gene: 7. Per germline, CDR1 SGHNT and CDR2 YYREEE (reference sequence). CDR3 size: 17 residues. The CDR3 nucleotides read TGTGCCAGCAGTCGGACTAGCGGGTGGACCTCCTACAATGAGCAGTTCTTC. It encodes CASSRTSGWTSYNEQFF.

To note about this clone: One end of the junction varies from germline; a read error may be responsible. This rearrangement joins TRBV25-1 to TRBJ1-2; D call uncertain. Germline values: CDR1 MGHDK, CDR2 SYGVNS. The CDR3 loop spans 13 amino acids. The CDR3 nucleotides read TGTGCCAGCAGTGAATTCGAGAACTATGGCTACGCCTTC. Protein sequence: CASSEFENYGYAF.

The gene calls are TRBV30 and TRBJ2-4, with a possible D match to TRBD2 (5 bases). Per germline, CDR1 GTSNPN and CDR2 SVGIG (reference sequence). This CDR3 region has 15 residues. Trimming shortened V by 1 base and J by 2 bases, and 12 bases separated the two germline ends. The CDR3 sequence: CAWSGTYGTKNIQYF. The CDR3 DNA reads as TGTGCCTGGAGTGGGACCTACGGGACCAAAAACATTCAGTACTTC.

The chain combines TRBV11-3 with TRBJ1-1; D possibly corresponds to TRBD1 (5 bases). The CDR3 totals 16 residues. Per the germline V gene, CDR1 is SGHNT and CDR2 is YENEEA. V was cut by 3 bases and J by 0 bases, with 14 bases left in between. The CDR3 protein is CASSFAGGWLNTEAFF. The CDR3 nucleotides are TGTGCCAGCAGCTTCGCGGGGGGATGGCTGAACACTGAAGCTTTCTTT.

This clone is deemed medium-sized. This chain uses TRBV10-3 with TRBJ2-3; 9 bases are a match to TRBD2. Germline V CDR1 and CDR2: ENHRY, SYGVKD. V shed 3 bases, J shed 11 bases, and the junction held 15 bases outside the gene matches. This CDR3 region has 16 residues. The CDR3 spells CAISDQGLAGAERQYF. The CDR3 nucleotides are TGTGCCATCAGTGACCAGGGACTAGCCGGCGCCGAGAGGCAGTATTTT.

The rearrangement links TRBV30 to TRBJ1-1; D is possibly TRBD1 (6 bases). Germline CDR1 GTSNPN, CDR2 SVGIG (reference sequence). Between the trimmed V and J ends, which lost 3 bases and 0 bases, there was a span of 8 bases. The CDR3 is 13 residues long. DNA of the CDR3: TGTGCCTGGAGAGGACAGCTGAACACTGAAGCTTTCTTT. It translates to CAWRGQLNTEAFF.

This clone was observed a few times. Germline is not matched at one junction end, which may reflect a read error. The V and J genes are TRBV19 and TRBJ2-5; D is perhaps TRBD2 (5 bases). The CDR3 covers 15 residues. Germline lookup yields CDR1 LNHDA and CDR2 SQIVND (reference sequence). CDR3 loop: CASSIFPGSQGTQYF. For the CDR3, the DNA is TGTGCCAGTAGTATTTTTCCGGGATCTCAAGGGACCCAGTACTTC.

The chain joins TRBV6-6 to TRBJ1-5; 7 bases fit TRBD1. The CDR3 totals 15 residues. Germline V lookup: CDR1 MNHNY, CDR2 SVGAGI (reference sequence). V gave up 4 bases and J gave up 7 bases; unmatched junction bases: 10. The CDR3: CASSSEQGWGQPQHF. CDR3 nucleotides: TGTGCCAGCAGTTCGGAACAGGGGTGGGGACAGCCCCAGCATTTT.

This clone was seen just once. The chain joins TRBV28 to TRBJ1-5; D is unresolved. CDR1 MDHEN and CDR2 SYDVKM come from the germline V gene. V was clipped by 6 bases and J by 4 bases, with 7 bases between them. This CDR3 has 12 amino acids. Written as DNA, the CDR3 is TGTGCCAGCAGGGAGGGTAATCAGCCCCAGCATTTT. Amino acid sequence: CASREGNQPQHF.